The clone carrying this T cell receptor (beta chain) has just one count. Its antigen is still unknown. The entry originates in a study of cytomegalovirus exposure and HLA in healthy donors. The V and J ends lost 0 bases and 5 bases respectively, with 9 bases between them. CDR1 SGHRS and CDR2 YFSETQ come from the germline V gene. The CDR3 contains 14 residues. General study results and limits: A later analysis linked some 17,000 TCR beta sequences to HLA alleles at 0.05 false discovery rate. Analysis performed later showed TCR beta chains linked to HLA being more clonally expanded than equally common others.

With 60 Vbeta and 13 Jbeta primers, the PCR was carried out. Libraries were prepared by immunoSEQ multiplex PCR; TCRdb keeps only in-frame clonotypes and omits some of them. The sample has under 150,000 clones, over 60% seen once; the top ten hold approximately 4.5%. The source material was PBMCs. The TCR originated in a man aged 30 to 45 in good health and CMV-seropositive. The gene calls are TRBV5-1 and TRBJ2-1; D gene uncertain. Here the CDR3 reads CASSLGSEDNEQFF. CDR3 bases: TGCGCCAGCAGCTTGGGGTCCGAGGACAATGAGCAGTTCTTC.